This T cell receptor (beta chain) was sequenced for a study of blood T cell repertoires in COVID-19. Study in general: COVID-19 samples collected from the United States, Italy and Spain covered acute and convalescent phases. PBMCs, B-cell-depleted T cells, or T cells were the source of the cDNA or gDNA that made up the material.

In the authors' workflow: Estimates of nucleated cell counts were drawn from the amplification of reference gene primers. Data came from immunoSEQ multiplex PCR; TCRdb stores just in-frame clones and leaves some out. Clonal size and the V and J genes are those of that table, whereas D and trimming came from the DNA. The sample contains about 120,000 clones, 79% of which appear only once. V lost 3 bases and J lost 2; bases outside the gene matches: 6. Germline CDR1 MNHEY, CDR2 SMNVEV (reference sequence). This CDR3 is built from 15 residues. The clonotype comes from a woman of 80 years or more with acute or convalescent COVID-19. Sequences were obtained from peripheral blood. The chain uses TRBV27 and TRBJ1-2; 7 bases agree with TRBD1. The CDR3 is CASSFDVQGNYGYTF. Here the CDR3 DNA reads TGTGCCAGCAGTTTCGATGTACAGGGGAACTATGGCTACACCTTC.